These T cell receptor beta chains were read from a single sample in a study of beta chain features in type 1 diabetes. Repertoires were generated with immunoSEQ multiplex PCR, while TCRdb's copy carries only in-frame clones and drops some. The table records 300,000 to 350,000 clones, roughly 14% of them present only once. Specimen: naive CD4+ T cells from blood. All receptors derive from a woman aged 18 to 35 with type 1 diabetes. CDR3s include the opening cysteine and the closing phenylalanine or tryptophan. Fields, in order: clone size, V gene, D gene, J gene, CDR3 DNA, CDR3 protein. The D gene is left open where the match is weak. Clone size, where shown, is once, few, many, or a class for clones that have expanded.

>.|TRBV27|TRBD2|TRBJ2-1
TGTGCCAGCAGTTCCGGACTAGCGGGACTACTCCGGTACAATGAGCAGTTCTTC
CASSSGLAGLLRYNEQFF
>.|TRBV18|.|TRBJ2-7
TGTGCCAGCTCACCAACTGCCACCTCCTACGAGCAGTACTTC
CASSPTATSYEQYF
>.|TRBV30|.|TRBJ2-7
TGTGCCTGGAGTCGGACAGTTGACCCCTACGAGCAGTACTTC
CAWSRTVDPYEQYF
>.|TRBV5-1|TRBD1|TRBJ2-2
TGCGCCAGCAGCTATCTCGACAGGGGGCGGACCGGGGAGCTGTTTTTT
CASSYLDRGRTGELFF
>few|TRBV7-9|TRBD2|TRBJ2-1
TGTGCCAGCAGCTTAACCCGGACTAGCGGGAGGGCCGAGGAGTTCTTC
CASSLTRTSGRAEEFF
>few|TRBV7-9|TRBD1|TRBJ2-1
TGTGCCAGCCAGACAGGGACCCACAATGAGCAGTTCTTC
CASQTGTHNEQFF
>few|TRBV9|TRBD2|TRBJ2-5
TGTGCCAGCAGCGTCGGGACTAGCGGGCTGGAGACCCAGTACTTC
CASSVGTSGLETQYF
>.|TRBV29-1|.|TRBJ1-1
TGCAGCGTTGAGGGGCGGGAGAACACTGAAGCTTTCTTT
CSVEGRENTEAFF
>.|TRBV30|.|TRBJ2-3
TGTGCCTGTCAGGGTCCCCAAGATACGCAGTATTTT
CACQGPQDTQYF
>few|TRBV30|.|TRBJ1-5
TGTGCCTGGAGTGGGGCAGTCTCCAATCAGCCCCAGCATTTT
CAWSGAVSNQPQHF
>few|TRBV5-1|TRBD2|TRBJ2-7
TGCGCCAGCAGCCGAGCGGGAGACCCGACCTACGAGCAGTACTTC
CASSRAGDPTYEQYF
>.|TRBV2|.|TRBJ2-4
TGTGCCAGCAGTGGAGGGTGGAGGAACATTCAGTACTTC
CASSGGWRNIQYF
>few|TRBV5-1|.|TRBJ2-1
TGCGCCAGCAGCTTGAGCGGATTCTACAATGAGCAGTTCTTC
CASSLSGFYNEQFF
>few|TRBV7-9|.|TRBJ2-7
TGCATATTGAGTCAGCCGACAGCTCCCGGCAGCTCCTACGAGCAGTACTTC
CILSQPTAPGSSYEQYF
>.|TRBV5-1|.|TRBJ2-3
TGCGCCAGCACCGACAGGTCTAGCACAGATACGCAGTATTTT
CASTDRSSTDTQYF
>.|TRBV29-1|TRBD1|TRBJ2-2
TGCAGCGTTCGGGACAGGAACACCGGGGAGCTGTTTTTT
CSVRDRNTGELFF
>few|TRBV7-2|TRBD1|TRBJ1-2
TGTGCCAGCAGCCCGGGACAGGGAGCTAACTATGGCTACACCTTC
CASSPGQGANYGYTF
>.|TRBV30|TRBD2|TRBJ2-2
TGTGCCTGGAGTAACGCACGGACTAGCGGGGGGAACACCGGGGAGCTGTTTTTT
CAWSNARTSGGNTGELFF
>few|TRBV11-2|.|TRBJ1-2
TGTGCCAGCAGCTTCTCCGCCCGGGGCTATGGCTACACCTTC
CASSFSARGYGYTF
>.|TRBV7-2|.|TRBJ2-1
TGTGCCAGCAGCTTAGCGTCCGATTTCCTCGGGACTTGGGGACACAATGAGCAGTTCTTC
CASSLASDFLGTWGHNEQFF
>few|TRBV28|TRBD2|TRBJ2-7
TGTGCCAGCAGTTTACCTAGCGGGACTTCGCCCTACGAGCAGTACTTC
CASSLPSGTSPYEQYF
>.|TRBV7-9|.|TRBJ1-1
TGTGCCAGCAGCCCCCGGACAGACCTGAACACTGAAGCTTTCTTT
CASSPRTDLNTEAFF
>few|TRBV7-8|TRBD2|TRBJ2-3
TGTGCCAGCAGCCGACTAGCGGGGTACACAGATACGCAGTATTTT
CASSRLAGYTDTQYF
>.|TRBV4-2|.|TRBJ2-2
TGTGCCAGCAGCCAAGATGTAACCGGGGAGCTGTTTTTT
CASSQDVTGELFF